This T cell receptor (beta chain) was identified during a study of blood T cell repertoires in COVID-19. Overall study: The study drew acute and convalescent COVID-19 samples from the United States, Italy and Spain.

One Seattle source followed patients from active infection through their disease course. CDR1 and CDR2 (germline): SEHNR, FQNEAQ (reference sequence). V gave up 3 bases and J gave up 1 base, with 6 bases separating them. CDR3 length: 13 residues. Assay: immunoSEQ multiplex PCR; the TCRdb copy retains only in-frame clones and omits some. The sample records approximately 400,000 clones, more than 70% being singletons. This clone was seen repeatedly, ten times or more. The sample was peripheral blood. The V and J genes are TRBV7-9 and TRBJ1-1; tentative D call: TRBD1 (5 bases). The sequence was collected from a woman in her forties or fifties with COVID-19, enrolled during active disease. CDR3: CASSFRGNTEAFF. The CDR3, as DNA: TGTGCCAGCAGCTTTAGGGGGAACACTGAAGCTTTCTTT.